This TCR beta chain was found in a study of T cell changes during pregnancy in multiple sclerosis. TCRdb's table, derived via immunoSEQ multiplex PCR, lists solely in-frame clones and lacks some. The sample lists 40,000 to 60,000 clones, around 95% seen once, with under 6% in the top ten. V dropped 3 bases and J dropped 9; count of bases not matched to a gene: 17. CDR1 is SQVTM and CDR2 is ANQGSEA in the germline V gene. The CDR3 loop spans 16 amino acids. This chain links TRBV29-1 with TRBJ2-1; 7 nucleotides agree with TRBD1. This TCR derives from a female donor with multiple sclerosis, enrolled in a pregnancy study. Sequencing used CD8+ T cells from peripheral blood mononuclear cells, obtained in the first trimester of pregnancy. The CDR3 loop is CSVESVAGGTFGEQFF. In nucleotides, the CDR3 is TGCAGCGTTGAGTCCGTGGCAGGGGGTACGTTCGGTGAGCAGTTCTTC.